This TCR beta chain was recorded in a study of PD-L1 blockade in urothelial cancer. Across the study: Analysis of the blood was performed 3 weeks (second dose) and 6 weeks after treatment start.

Synthetic templates analogous to TCR were spiked into all PCRs individually. Clones were read by immunoSEQ multiplex PCR, and TCRdb kept only the in-frame ones, dropping some. The profile shows tens of thousands of clones, about 89% of them singletons. This CDR3 spans 15 amino acids. Germline assignment: CDR1 SGDLS and CDR2 YYNGEE. V gave up 3 bases and J gave up 8 bases, with 20 bases separating them. V usage is TRBV9 and J usage is TRBJ1-2; D gene uncertain. This clonotype was obtained from a man over 45 with urothelial cancer. Sequences were derived from PBMCs, sampled around atezolizumab (anti-PD-L1) treatment. In DNA, the CDR3 is TGTGCCAGCAGCGCCCCTCTTAGGGAGGGCTCAGGCTACACCTTC. Translating it yields CASSAPLREGSGYTF.